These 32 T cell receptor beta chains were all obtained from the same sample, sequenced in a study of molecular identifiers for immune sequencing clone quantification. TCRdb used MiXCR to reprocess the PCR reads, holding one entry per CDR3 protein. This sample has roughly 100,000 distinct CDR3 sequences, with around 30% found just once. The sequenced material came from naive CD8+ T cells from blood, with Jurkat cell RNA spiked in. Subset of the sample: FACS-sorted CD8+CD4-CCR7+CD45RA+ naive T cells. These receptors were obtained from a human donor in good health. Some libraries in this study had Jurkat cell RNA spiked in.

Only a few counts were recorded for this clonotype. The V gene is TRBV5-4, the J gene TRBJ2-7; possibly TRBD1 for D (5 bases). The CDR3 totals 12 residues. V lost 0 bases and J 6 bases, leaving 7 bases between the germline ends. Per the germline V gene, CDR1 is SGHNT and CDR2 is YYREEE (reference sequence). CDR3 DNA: TGTGCCAGCAGCTTGGGCAGGGCCGAGCAGTACTTC. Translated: CASSLGRAEQYF.

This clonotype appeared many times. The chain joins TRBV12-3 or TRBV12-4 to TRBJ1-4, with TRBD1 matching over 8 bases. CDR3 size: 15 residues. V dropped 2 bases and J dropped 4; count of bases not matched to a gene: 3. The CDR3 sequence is CASSLRTGLNEKLFF. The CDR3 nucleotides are TGTGCCAGCAGTTTAAGGACAGGGCTTAATGAAAAACTGTTTTTT.

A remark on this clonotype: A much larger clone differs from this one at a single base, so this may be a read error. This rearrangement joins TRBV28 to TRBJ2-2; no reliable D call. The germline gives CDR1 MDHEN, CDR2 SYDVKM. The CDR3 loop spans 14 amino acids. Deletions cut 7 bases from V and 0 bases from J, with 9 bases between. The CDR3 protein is CASNSPTNTGELFF. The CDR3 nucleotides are TGTGCCAGCAATAGCCCAACGAACACCGGGGAGCTGTTTTTT. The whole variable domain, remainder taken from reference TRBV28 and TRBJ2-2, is DVKVTQSSRYLVKRTGEKVFLECVQDMDHENMFWYRQDPGLGLRLIYFSYDVKMKEKGDIPEGYSVSREKKERFSLILESASTNQTSMYLCASNSPTNTGELFFGEGSRLTVL.

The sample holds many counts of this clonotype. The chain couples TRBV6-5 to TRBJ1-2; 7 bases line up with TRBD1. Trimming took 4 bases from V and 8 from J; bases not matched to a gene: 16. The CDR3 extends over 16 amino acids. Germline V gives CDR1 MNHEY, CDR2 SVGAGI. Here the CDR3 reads CASSFTIRDSRSGYTF. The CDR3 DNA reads TGTGCCAGCAGTTTTACAATCCGGGACAGCCGGTCCGGCTACACCTTC.

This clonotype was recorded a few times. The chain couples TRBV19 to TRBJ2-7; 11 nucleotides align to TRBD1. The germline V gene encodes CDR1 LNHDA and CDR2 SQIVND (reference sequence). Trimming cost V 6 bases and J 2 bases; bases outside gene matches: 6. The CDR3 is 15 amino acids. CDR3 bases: TGTGCCAGTAGCATGGGACAGGGGGTCCCCTACGAGCAGTACTTC. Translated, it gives CASSMGQGVPYEQYF.

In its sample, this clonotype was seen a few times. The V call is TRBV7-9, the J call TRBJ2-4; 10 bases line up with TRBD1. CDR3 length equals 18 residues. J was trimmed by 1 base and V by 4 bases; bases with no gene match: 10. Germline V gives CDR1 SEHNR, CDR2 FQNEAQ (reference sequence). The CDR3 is CASSSLGQGKGAKNIQYF. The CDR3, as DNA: TGTGCCAGCAGCTCCCTGGGACAGGGGAAGGGGGCCAAAAACATTCAGTACTTC.

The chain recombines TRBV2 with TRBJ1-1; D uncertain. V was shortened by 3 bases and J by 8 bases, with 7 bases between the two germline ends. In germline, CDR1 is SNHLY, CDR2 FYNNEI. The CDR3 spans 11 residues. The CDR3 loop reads CASSDAGEAFF. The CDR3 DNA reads TGTGCCAGCAGTGATGCCGGGGAAGCTTTCTTT.

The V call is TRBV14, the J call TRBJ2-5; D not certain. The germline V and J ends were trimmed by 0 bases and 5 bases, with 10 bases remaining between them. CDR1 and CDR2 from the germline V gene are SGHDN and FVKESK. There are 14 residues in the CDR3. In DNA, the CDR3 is TGTGCCAGCAGCCAAGAGGACGGTAGGGAGACCCAGTACTTC. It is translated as CASSQEDGRETQYF.

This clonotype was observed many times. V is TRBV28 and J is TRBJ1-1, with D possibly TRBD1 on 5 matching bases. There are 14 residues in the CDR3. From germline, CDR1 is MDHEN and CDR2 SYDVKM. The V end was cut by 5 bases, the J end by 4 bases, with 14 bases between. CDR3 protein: CASSPTAVATEAFF. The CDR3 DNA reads TGTGCCAGCAGTCCGACAGCTGTAGCCACTGAAGCTTTCTTT. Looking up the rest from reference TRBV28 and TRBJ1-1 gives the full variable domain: DVKVTQSSRYLVKRTGEKVFLECVQDMDHENMFWYRQDPGLGLRLIYFSYDVKMKEKGDIPEGYSVSREKKERFSLILESASTNQTSMYLCASSPTAVATEAFFGQGTRLTVV.

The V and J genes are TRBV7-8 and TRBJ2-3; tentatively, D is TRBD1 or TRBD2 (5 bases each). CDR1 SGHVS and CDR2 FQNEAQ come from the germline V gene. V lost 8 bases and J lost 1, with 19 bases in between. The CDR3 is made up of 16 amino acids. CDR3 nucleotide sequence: TGTGCCAGCGATAAGGGGTGGGAGAAGGGCACAGATACGCAGTATTTT. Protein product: CASDKGWEKGTDTQYF.

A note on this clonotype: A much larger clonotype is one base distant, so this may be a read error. For the CDR3, the DNA is TGTGCCAGCAGCACACCCGGGACACGAACTAATGAAAAACTGTCTTTT. Translated: CASSTPGTRTNEKLSF. The chain couples TRBV7-9 to TRBJ1-4; D may be TRBD1 (6 bases). Germline V gives CDR1 SEHNR, CDR2 FQNEAQ (reference sequence). The CDR3 has 16 amino acids.

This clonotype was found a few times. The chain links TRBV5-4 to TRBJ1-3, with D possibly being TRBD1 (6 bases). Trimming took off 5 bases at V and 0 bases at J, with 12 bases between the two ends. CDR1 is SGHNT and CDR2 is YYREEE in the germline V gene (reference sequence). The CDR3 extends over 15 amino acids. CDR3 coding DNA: TGTGCCAGCAGTCCCGGGACACCCTCTGGAAACACCATATATTTT. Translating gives CASSPGTPSGNTIYF. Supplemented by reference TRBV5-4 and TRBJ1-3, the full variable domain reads ETGVTQSPTHLIKTRGQQVTLRCSSQSGHNTVSWYQQALGQGPQFIFQYYREEENGRGNFPPRFSGLQFPNYSSELNVNALELDDSALYLCASSPGTPSGNTIYFGEGSWLTVV.

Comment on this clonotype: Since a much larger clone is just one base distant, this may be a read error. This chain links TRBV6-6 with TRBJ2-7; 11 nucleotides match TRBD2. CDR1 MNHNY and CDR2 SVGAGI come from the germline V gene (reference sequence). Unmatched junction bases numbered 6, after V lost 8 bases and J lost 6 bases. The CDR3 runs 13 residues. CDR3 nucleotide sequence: TGTGCCAGCCATACTAGCGGGGGTGGCGAGCAGTACTTC. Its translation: CASHTSGGGEQYF.

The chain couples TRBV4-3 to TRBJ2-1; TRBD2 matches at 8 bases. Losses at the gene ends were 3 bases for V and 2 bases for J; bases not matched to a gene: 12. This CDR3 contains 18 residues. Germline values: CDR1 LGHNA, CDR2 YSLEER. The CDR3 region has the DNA TGCGCCAGCAGCCATCACCCGTCTAGCGGGCGAACCTACAATGAGCAGTTCTTC. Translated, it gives CASSHHPSSGRTYNEQFF.

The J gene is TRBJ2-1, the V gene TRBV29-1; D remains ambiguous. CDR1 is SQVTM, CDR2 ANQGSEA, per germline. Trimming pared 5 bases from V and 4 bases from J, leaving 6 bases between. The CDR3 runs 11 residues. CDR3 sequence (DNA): TGCAGCGTTTGCCCTTACAATGAGCAGTTCTTC. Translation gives CSVCPYNEQFF.

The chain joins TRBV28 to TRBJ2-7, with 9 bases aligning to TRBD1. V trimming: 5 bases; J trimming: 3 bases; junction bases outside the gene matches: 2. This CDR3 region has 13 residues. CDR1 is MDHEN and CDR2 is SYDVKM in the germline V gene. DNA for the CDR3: TGTGCCAGCAGTCGACAGGGGGACTACGAGCAGTACTTC. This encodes CASSRQGDYEQYF.

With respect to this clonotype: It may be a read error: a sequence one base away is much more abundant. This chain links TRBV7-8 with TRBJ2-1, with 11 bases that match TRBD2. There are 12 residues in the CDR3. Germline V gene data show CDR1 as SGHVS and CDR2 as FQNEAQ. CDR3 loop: CACSLLLAGVFF. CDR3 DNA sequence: TGTGCCTGCAGCCTCCTACTAGCGGGAGTGTTCTTC.

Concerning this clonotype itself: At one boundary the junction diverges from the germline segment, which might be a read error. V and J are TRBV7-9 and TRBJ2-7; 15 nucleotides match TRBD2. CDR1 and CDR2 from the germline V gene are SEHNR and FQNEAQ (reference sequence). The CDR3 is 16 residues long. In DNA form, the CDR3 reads TGTGCCAGCAGCGAGGGACTAGCGGGAGGCACCTACGAGCAGTCCTTC. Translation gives CASSEGLAGGTYEQSF.

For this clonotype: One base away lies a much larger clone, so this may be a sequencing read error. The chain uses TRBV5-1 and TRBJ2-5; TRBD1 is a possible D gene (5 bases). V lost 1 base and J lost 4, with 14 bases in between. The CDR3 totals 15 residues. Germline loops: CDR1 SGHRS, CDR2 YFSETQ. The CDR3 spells CASSLWYRSPETQYF. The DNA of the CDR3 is TGCGCCAGCAGCTTGTGGTACAGGAGCCCAGAGACCCAGTACTTC. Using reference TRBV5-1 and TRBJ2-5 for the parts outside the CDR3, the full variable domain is KAGVTQTPRYLIKTRGQQVTLSCSPISGHRSVSWYQQTPGQGLQFLFEYFSETQRNKGNFPGRFSGRQFSNSRSEMNVSTLELGDSALYLCASSLWYRSPETQYFGPGTRLLVL.

The CDR3 loop reads CASSGTALPGEQYF. Here the CDR3 DNA reads TGTGCCAGTTCCGGGACAGCCCTCCCTGGGGAGCAGTACTTC. The chain uses TRBV12-3 or TRBV12-4 and TRBJ2-7, with 7 bases aligning to TRBD1. Trimming at V came to 9 bases and at J to 7 bases, leaving 15 bases not matched to a gene. This CDR3 is built from 14 residues.

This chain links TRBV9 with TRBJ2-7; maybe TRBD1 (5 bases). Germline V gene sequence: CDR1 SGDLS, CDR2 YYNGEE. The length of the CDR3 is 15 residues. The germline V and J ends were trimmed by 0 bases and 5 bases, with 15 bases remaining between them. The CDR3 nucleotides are TGTGCCAGCAGCGTAGTGGGCCGGCCAGGGAACGAGCAGTACTTC. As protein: CASSVVGRPGNEQYF. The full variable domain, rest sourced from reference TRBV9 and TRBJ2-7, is DSGVTQTPKHLITATGQRVTLRCSPRSGDLSVYWYQQSLDQGLQFLIQYYNGEERAKGNILERFSAQQFPDLHSELNLSSLELGDSALYFCASSVVGRPGNEQYFGPGTRLTVT.

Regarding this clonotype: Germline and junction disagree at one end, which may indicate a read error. CDR3 DNA: TGTGCCAGCAGGGAAGGCGGGACCTACGAGCAGTACTTC. It is translated as CASREGGTYEQYF. This sequence joins TRBV6-1 and TRBJ2-7; TRBD2 is a possible D gene (6 bases). Germline V gene sequence: CDR1 MNHNS, CDR2 SASEGT. The CDR3 spans 13 residues.

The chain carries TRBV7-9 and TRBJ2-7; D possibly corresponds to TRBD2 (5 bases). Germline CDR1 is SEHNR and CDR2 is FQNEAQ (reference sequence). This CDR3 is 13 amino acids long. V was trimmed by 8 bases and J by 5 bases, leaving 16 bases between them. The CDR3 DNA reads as TGTGCCAGCCAGACCGAGGGTTCCCACGAGCAGTACTTC. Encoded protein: CASQTEGSHEQYF.

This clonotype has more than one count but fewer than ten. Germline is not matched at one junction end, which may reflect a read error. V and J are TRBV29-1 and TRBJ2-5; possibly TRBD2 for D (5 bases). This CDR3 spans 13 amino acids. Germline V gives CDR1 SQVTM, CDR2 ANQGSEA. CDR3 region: CSVVELGREPQYF. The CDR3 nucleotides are TGCAGCGTTGTCGAACTAGGCAGAGAGCCCCAGTACTTC.

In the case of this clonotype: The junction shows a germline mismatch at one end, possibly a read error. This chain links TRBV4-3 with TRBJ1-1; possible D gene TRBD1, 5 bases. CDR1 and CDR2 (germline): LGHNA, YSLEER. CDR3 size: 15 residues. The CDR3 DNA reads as TGCGCCAGCAGCCAAGATCTACTGGGGCTCACTGAAGCTATCTTT. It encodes CASSQDLLGLTEAIF.

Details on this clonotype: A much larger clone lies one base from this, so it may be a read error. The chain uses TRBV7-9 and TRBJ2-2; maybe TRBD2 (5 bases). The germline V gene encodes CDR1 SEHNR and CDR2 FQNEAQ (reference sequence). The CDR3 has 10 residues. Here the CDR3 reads CASNTGELLF. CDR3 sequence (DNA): TGTGCCAGCAACACCGGGGAGCTGTTATTT.

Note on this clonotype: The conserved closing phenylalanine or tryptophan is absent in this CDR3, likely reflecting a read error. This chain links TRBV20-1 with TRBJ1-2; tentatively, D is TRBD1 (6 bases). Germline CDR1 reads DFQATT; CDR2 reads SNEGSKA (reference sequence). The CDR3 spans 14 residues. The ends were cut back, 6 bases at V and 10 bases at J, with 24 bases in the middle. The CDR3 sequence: CSATGSDALFVYTI. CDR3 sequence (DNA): TGCAGTGCCACAGGGTCCGATGCGTTATTCGTCTACACCATC.

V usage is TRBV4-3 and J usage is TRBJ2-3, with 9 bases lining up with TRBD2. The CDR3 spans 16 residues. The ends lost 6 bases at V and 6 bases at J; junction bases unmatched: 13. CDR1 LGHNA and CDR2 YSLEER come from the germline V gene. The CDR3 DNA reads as TGCGCCAGCAGTCTAACCCTAGCGGGGATCAGTGATACGCAGTATTTT. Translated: CASSLTLAGISDTQYF.

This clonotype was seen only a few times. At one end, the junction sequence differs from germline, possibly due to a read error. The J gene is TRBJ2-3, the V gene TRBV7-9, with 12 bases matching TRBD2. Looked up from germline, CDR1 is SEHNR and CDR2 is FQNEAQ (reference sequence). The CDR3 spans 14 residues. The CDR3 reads CASSPPGGLAGLDF. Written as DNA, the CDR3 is TGTGCCAGCAGCCCACCTGGCGGACTAGCGGGGTTGGATTTT.

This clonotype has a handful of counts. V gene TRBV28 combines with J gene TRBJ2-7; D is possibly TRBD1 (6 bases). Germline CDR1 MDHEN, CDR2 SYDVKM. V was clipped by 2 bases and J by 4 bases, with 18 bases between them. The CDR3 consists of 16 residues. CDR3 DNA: TGTGCCAGCAGTTTAGGACCTATAGGACAGCCATACGAGCAGTACTTC. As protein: CASSLGPIGQPYEQYF.

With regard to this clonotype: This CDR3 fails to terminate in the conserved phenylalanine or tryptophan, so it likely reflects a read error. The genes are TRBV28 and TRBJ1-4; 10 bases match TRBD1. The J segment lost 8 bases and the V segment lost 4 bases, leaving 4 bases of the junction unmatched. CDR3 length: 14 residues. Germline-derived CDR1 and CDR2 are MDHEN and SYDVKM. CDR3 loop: CASSWDRGVEKLFY. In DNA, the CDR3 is TGTGCCAGCAGTTGGGACAGGGGAGTGGAAAAACTGTTTTAT.

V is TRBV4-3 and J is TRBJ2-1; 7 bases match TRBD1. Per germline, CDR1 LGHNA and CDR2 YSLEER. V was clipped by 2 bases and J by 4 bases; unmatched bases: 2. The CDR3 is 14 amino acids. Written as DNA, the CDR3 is TGCGCCAGCAGCCAACAACAGGGGTACAATGAGCAGTTCTTC. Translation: CASSQQQGYNEQFF.